Below are 11 T cell receptor beta chains sequenced from a single sample in a study of T cell responses to AZD1222 COVID-19 vaccine. Generated by immunoSEQ multiplex PCR, the TCRdb table keeps only in-frame clones and is missing some. The sample lists 250,000 to 300,000 clones, almost 95% occurring once. The source material was peripheral blood, sampled 28 days after the second AZD1222 dose. These receptor sequences come from an adult who received the AZD1222 COVID-19 vaccine.

V is TRBV2 and J is TRBJ2-1; maybe TRBD2 (6 bases). The CDR3 runs 16 residues. Germline V CDR1 and CDR2: SNHLY, FYNNEI. Trimming removed 5 bases at V and 0 bases at J, with 14 bases between. CDR3 sequence (DNA): TGTGCCAGCAGTAGGACCGGGACTTACTCCTACAATGAGCAGTTCTTC. This translates into CASSRTGTYSYNEQFF.

J is TRBJ1-1 and V is TRBV28, with a weak D call TRBD1 (5 bases). The V end was cut by 6 bases, the J end by 8 bases, with 13 bases between. CDR1 and CDR2 (germline): MDHEN, SYDVKM. CDR3 length: 12 residues. The CDR3 coding sequence is TGTGCCAGCAGGGGGCCCCGAAGAGAAGCTTTCTTT. Translation gives CASRGPRREAFF.

The V gene is TRBV18, the J gene TRBJ2-3, with D unclear. From germline, CDR1 is KGHSH and CDR2 LQKENI. Trimming cost V 6 bases and J 3 bases, with 13 bases left between them. CDR3 length equals 14 residues. The CDR3 sequence is CASSLGIGTDTQYF. In DNA form, the CDR3 reads TGTGCCAGCTCCTTGGGGATCGGTACAGATACGCAGTATTTT.

The chain couples TRBV5-1 to TRBJ2-5, with 8 bases that match TRBD2. From germline, CDR1 is SGHRS and CDR2 YFSETQ. J gave up 4 bases and V 4 bases, and 12 bases lay outside the gene matches. The CDR3 sequence is 16 residues long. In nucleotides, the CDR3 is TGCGCCAGCAGCCGGCTAGCGGGCGAGAGCACAGAGACCCAGTACTTC. Protein product: CASSRLAGESTETQYF.

This chain connects TRBV21-1 to TRBJ1-5; the D segment call TRBD1 is taken from the table without a DNA check. TRBV21-1 is designated a pseudogene. The CDR3 runs to 18 residues. The CDR3, as DNA: TGTGCCAGCAGCACGGAACGGAGGGGACAGGGGGCCAATCAGCCCCAGCATTTT. Its protein product is CASSTERRGQGANQPQHF.

The chain employs TRBV19 and TRBJ2-5; D call uncertain. The V gene lost 5 bases and the J gene lost 7 bases, with 11 bases spanning the gap. The CDR3 extends over 12 amino acids. CDR1 is LNHDA and CDR2 is SQIVND in the germline V gene (reference sequence). CDR3 in amino acids: CASSADSGTQYF. Here the CDR3 DNA reads TGTGCCAGTAGTGCAGATAGTGGGACCCAGTACTTC.

The rearrangement links TRBV7-9 to TRBJ2-1; no clear D gene. V was clipped by 4 bases and J by 7 bases, with 5 bases between them. This CDR3 is built from 11 residues. Germline V gene lookup returns CDR1 SEHNR and CDR2 FQNEAQ (reference sequence). The CDR3 is CASSCGNEQFF. DNA of the CDR3: TGTGCCAGCAGCTGTGGGAATGAGCAGTTCTTC.

The chain couples TRBV12-5 to TRBJ2-2; the D is unclear. From germline, CDR1 is LGHNT and CDR2 FRNRAP. CDR3 length equals 15 residues. Trimming took off 0 bases at V and 1 base at J, with 6 bases between the two ends. In DNA form, the CDR3 reads TGTGCTAGTGGTTTGGTATCGGGGAACACCGGGGAGCTGTTTTTT. Protein product: CASGLVSGNTGELFF.

This clone was seen just once. V usage is TRBV11-2 and J usage is TRBJ1-3; D unresolved. V lost 1 base and J 0 bases, leaving 7 bases between the germline ends. Germline CDR1 is SGHAT and CDR2 is FQNNGV. This CDR3 is 15 amino acids long. The CDR3 DNA follows: TGTGCCAGCAGCTTAGGCTGGAGCTCTGGAAACACCATATATTTT. Translated, it gives CASSLGWSSGNTIYF. The full variable domain, its missing parts supplied by reference TRBV11-2 and TRBJ1-3, is EAGVAQSPRYKIIEKRQSVAFWCNPISGHATLYWYQQILGQGPKLLIQFQNNGVVDDSQLPKDRFSAERLKGVDSTLKIQPAKLEDSAVYLCASSLGWSSGNTIYFGEGSWLTVV.

The V gene is TRBV29-1, the J gene TRBJ2-1; D is possibly TRBD2 (6 bases). The germline gives CDR1 SQVTM, CDR2 ANQGSEA. The CDR3 consists of 18 residues. Trimming left V 4 bases short and J 3 bases short, with 25 bases between. Written as DNA, the CDR3 is TGCAGCGTTGGACGCACTGAAGATAGATGGCGGGGCTACAATGAGCAGTTCTTC. It specifies CSVGRTEDRWRGYNEQFF.

This clone has just one count. The chain uses TRBV19 and TRBJ2-3; 8 positions agree with TRBD2. CDR1 LNHDA and CDR2 SQIVND come from the germline V gene (reference sequence). V was clipped by 7 bases and J by 4 bases; unmatched bases: 13. The CDR3 has 16 residues. The CDR3 protein is CASTRALAGVADTQYF. The CDR3 DNA is TGTGCCAGTACCAGGGCCCTAGCGGGCGTAGCAGATACGCAGTATTTT. Full variable domain (rest looked up from reference TRBV19 and TRBJ2-3): DGGITQSPKYLFRKEGQNVTLSCEQNLNHDAMYWYRQDPGQGLRLIYYSQIVNDFQKGDIAEGYSVSREKKESFPLTVTSAQKNPTAFYLCASTRALAGVADTQYFGPGTRLTVL.